This TCR beta chain was documented in a study of blood T cell repertoires in COVID-19. Overall study context: T cells, B-cell-depleted T cells, or PBMCs provided the cDNA or gDNA that served as material.

The V end lost 2 bases, the J end lost 9 bases, and 16 bases lay between the germline ends. The CDR3 extends over 14 amino acids. Germline V gene lookup returns CDR1 SGHTA and CDR2 FQGNSA. Study processing details: Reference gene primers were amplified, and this amplification served to estimate nucleated cell counts. Generated by immunoSEQ multiplex PCR, the TCRdb table keeps only in-frame clones and is missing some. V and J calls and clone size are copied from that table; D and trimming were computed from the DNA. This repertoire shows 200,000 to 250,000 clones, more than 70% found once; its top ten account for approximately 4%.

The clonotype comes from a woman older than 75 with acute or convalescent COVID-19. The chain employs TRBV7-2 and TRBJ2-5; the D is unclear. Sequenced input: peripheral blood. The CDR3: CASSLSSRTQAQYF. CDR3 bases: TGTGCCAGCAGCTTAAGTTCGCGAACGCAGGCCCAGTACTTC.